This T cell receptor (beta chain) was identified in a study of T cell responses to AZD1222 COVID-19 vaccine. Study overall: Second doses were pooled across both intervals (about 4 or about 12 weeks).

As for this clone: Antigen specificity is unknown.

The assay was immunoSEQ multiplex PCR, and TCRdb's table has in-frame clones only and misses some. The sample includes 130,000 to 150,000 clones, roughly 87% of them seen just once. Findings of the study overall: Spike was spanned by vaccine-associated CD4 TCRs, with dominance at 160-218 and 743-854. White British ancestry dominated among donors, who included more females, and clonal diversity was possibly underestimated.

Germline V gene data show CDR1 as SGHKS and CDR2 as YYEKEE (reference sequence). V dropped 3 bases and J dropped 3 bases, with 13 bases sitting between them. The CDR3 extends over 14 amino acids. The TCR comes from an adult in good health. The specimen comprised peripheral blood, sampled on day 0 of AZD1222 vaccination. The chain has TRBV5-5 and TRBJ2-7, with TRBD1 as a possible D gene (6 bases). For the CDR3, the DNA is TGTGCCAGCAGCTCCTCCAGGGGCGTCTACGAGCAGTACTTC. This codes for CASSSSRGVYEQYF.